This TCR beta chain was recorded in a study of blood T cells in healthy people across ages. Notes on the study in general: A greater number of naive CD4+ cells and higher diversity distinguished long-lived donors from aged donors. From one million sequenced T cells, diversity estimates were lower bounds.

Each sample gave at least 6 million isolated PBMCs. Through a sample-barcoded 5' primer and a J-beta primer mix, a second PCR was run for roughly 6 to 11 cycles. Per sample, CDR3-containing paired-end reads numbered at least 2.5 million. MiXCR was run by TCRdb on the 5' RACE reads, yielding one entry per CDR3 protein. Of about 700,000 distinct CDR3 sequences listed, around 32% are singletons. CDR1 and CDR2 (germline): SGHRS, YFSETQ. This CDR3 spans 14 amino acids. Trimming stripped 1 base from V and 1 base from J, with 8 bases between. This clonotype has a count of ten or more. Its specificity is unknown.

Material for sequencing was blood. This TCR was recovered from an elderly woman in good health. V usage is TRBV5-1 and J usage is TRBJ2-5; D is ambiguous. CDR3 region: CASSLLQTQETQYF. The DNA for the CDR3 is TGCGCCAGCAGCTTGCTGCAGACCCAAGAGACCCAGTACTTC.